This paragraph reports one T cell receptor beta chain. Germline CDR1 reads SGHNT; CDR2 reads YYREEE (reference sequence). Losses at the gene ends were 1 base for V and 7 bases for J; bases not matched to a gene: 14. The CDR3 runs to 17 residues. This entry comes from a study of Ad26.COV2.S vaccination and SARS-CoV-2 variants. The method was immunoSEQ multiplex PCR; TCRdb's version includes in-frame clones alone and lacks a portion of them. Among about 440,000 clones listed, 90% were seen once. The treatment here: roughly 18 received Ad26.COV2.S at low or high dose, single or two shots; several received placebo; per-sample allocation not given. Day 63 after the first vaccine or placebo injection was the time point for sampling.

This TCR derives from a person aged 18 to 59 who received the Ad26.COV2.S COVID-19 vaccine or a placebo. The sample consisted of peripheral blood, taken in a trial of Ad26.COV2.S vaccine versus placebo. The V and J genes are TRBV5-4 and TRBJ2-1; 7 bases are shared with TRBD2. The CDR3 nucleotides read TGTGCCAGCAGCTTGAATGGCCTCGCGGGAGACGCGAATGAGCAGTTCTTC. Amino acids: CASSLNGLAGDANEQFF. Complete variable domain (other parts from reference TRBV5-4 and TRBJ2-1): ETGVTQSPTHLIKTRGQQVTLRCSSQSGHNTVSWYQQALGQGPQFIFQYYREEENGRGNFPPRFSGLQFPNYSSELNVNALELDDSALYLCASSLNGLAGDANEQFFGPGTRLTVL.